Below, 24 T cell receptor beta chains from the same sample are listed, as sequenced in a study of siplizumab effects on memory and regulatory T cells. The repertoire was sequenced with immunoSEQ multiplex PCR; TCRdb's copy has only in-frame clones and lacks some. This repertoire shows about 72,000 clones, about 90% found once; its top ten account for approximately 29%. The sequenced material came from CD8+ T cells sorted from blood. The receptors were sampled from a human donor in good health.

This chain links TRBV2 with TRBJ2-1; 8 bases agree with TRBD2. Germline V gives CDR1 SNHLY, CDR2 FYNNEI. The V segment lost 7 bases and the J segment 5 bases; nucleotides outside the gene matches: 10. This CDR3 contains 15 residues. CDR3 amino acids: CASKEAGGGNNEQFF. CDR3 nucleotides: TGTGCCAGCAAGGAGGCGGGAGGCGGGAACAATGAGCAGTTCTTC.

The genes are TRBV2 and TRBJ1-5; a possible D gene is TRBD1 (5 bases). V lost 5 bases to trimming and J lost 5 bases, with 22 bases between them. The CDR3 runs to 17 residues. The V gene's germline CDR1 is SNHLY and CDR2 FYNNEI. In DNA form, the CDR3 reads TGTGCCAGCAGTCAATTGTATACCTCAGGGAGGTATCAGCCCCAGCATTTT. It encodes CASSQLYTSGRYQPQHF.

In this sample, this clone turned up once. V is TRBV19 and J is TRBJ1-1, with D uncertain. Per germline, CDR1 LNHDA and CDR2 SQIVND (reference sequence). Trimming took off 7 bases at V and 0 bases at J, with 9 bases between the two ends. This CDR3 has 13 amino acids. The CDR3 spells CASKGSVNTEAFF. The CDR3 bases are TGTGCCAGTAAAGGCAGCGTGAACACTGAAGCTTTCTTT.

The J gene is TRBJ2-7, the V gene TRBV2, with D maybe TRBD1 (6 bases). The CDR3 is 16 residues long. Trimming left V 2 bases short and J 0 bases short, with 14 bases between. Germline V gene lookup returns CDR1 SNHLY and CDR2 FYNNEI. The CDR3 sequence is CASSETWTVYSYEQYF. For the CDR3, the DNA is TGTGCCAGCAGTGAAACATGGACAGTCTACTCCTACGAGCAGTACTTC.

The CDR3 sequence is CASSQDPGEHGYTF. The DNA of the CDR3 is TGCGCCAGCAGCCAAGATCCAGGGGAGCATGGCTACACCTTC. The V and J genes are TRBV4-1 and TRBJ1-2; tentatively, D is TRBD1 (6 bases). Germline V CDR1 and CDR2: MGHRA, YSYEKL. V shed 0 bases and J shed 6 bases, with 11 bases lying between them. CDR3 length equals 14 residues.

This clone came up once. The chain joins TRBV4-1 to TRBJ2-2; 9 nucleotides line up with TRBD1. With 4 bases clipped from V and 6 bases from J, the junction kept 9 bases outside the gene matches. The CDR3 has 16 amino acids. CDR1 MGHRA and CDR2 YSYEKL come from the germline V gene. This CDR3 is CASSPYGTGNSGELFF. The DNA of the CDR3 is TGCGCCAGCAGCCCATACGGGACAGGGAATTCCGGGGAGCTGTTTTTT.

This clone was recorded only once. The chain recombines TRBV27 with TRBJ2-1, with unresolved D. Germline V gives CDR1 MNHEY, CDR2 SMNVEV (reference sequence). V gave up 5 bases and J gave up 5 bases, with 16 bases separating them. The CDR3 is made up of 15 amino acids. The CDR3 region is CASSKVQAFDNEQFF. The CDR3, as DNA: TGTGCCAGCAGTAAAGTTCAGGCTTTCGACAATGAGCAGTTCTTC.

The chain joins TRBV27 to TRBJ2-5; D may match TRBD1 or TRBD2 (6 bases each). The germline CDR1 and CDR2 sequences are MNHEY and SMNVEV (reference sequence). V was clipped by 3 bases and J by 5 bases, with 19 bases between them. CDR3 size: 16 residues. The CDR3 coding sequence is TGTGCCAGCAGTTTTCTTTTAGGGGGAGGAGTTGAGACCCAGTACTTC. This gives the protein CASSFLLGGGVETQYF.

The V call is TRBV6-4, the J call TRBJ2-3; no clear D. The CDR3 contains 15 residues. The V end lost 0 bases, the J end lost 0 bases, and 7 bases lay between the germline ends. Per the germline V gene, CDR1 is MRHNA and CDR2 is SNTAGT. CDR3 sequence reads: CASSDSIGSTDTQYF. DNA for the CDR3: TGTGCCAGCAGTGACTCGATCGGGAGCACAGATACGCAGTATTTT.

The V and J genes are TRBV7-8 and TRBJ2-5; D is unclear. CDR3 length: 13 residues. The V end was cut by 1 base, the J end by 7 bases, with 10 bases between. Looked up from germline, CDR1 is SGHVS and CDR2 is FQNEAQ. The CDR3 reads CASSLVLFRTQYF. The CDR3 bases are TGTGCCAGCAGCTTAGTCCTGTTTAGGACCCAGTACTTC. The full variable domain, with the rest looked up from reference TRBV7-8 and TRBJ2-5, is GAGVSQSPRYKVAKRGQDVALRCDPISGHVSLFWYQQALGQGPEFLTYFQNEAQLDKSGLPSDRFFAERPEGSVSTLKIQRTQQEDSAVYLCASSLVLFRTQYFGPGTRLLVL.

The rearrangement uses TRBV7-9 and TRBJ1-1, with a possible D match to TRBD1 (5 bases). Germline assignment: CDR1 SEHNR and CDR2 FQNEAQ (reference sequence). The CDR3 has 12 amino acids. The CDR3 bases are TGTGCGGAATTGGGGGTCAACACTGAAGCTTTCTTT. Its translation is CAELGVNTEAFF.

V is TRBV7-8 and J is TRBJ1-5, with 9 bases matching TRBD1. Germline V lookup: CDR1 SGHVS, CDR2 FQNEAQ. The CDR3 is 15 residues long. After removal of 8 bases from V and 4 bases from J, the junction contained 9 bases not matched to a gene. CDR3 region: CASGIQGAENQPQHF. Here the CDR3 DNA reads TGTGCCAGCGGCATACAGGGGGCAGAGAATCAGCCCCAGCATTTT.

The chain couples TRBV27 to TRBJ2-1, with TRBD1 matching 7 bases. J gave up 4 bases and V 5 bases, and 11 bases lay outside the gene matches. The CDR3 is 16 amino acids. Germline assignment: CDR1 MNHEY and CDR2 SMNVEV (reference sequence). CDR3 coding DNA: TGTGCCAGCAGTATTAACAGGGGACCCCCTTACAATGAGCAGTTCTTC. It codes for CASSINRGPPYNEQFF.

For the CDR3, the DNA is TGTGCCAGCAGTTACTCGGGGACCTACAATGAGCAGTTCTTC. The encoded protein is CASSYSGTYNEQFF. V usage is TRBV6-5 and J usage is TRBJ2-1; D is unclear. V lost 0 bases and J 2 bases, leaving 5 bases between the germline ends. Germline CDR1 MNHEY, CDR2 SVGAGI. The length of the CDR3 is 14 residues.

The genes are TRBV7-9 and TRBJ1-1, with TRBD1 matching 7 bases. CDR1 and CDR2 (germline): SEHNR, FQNEAQ (reference sequence). The CDR3 consists of 18 residues. With V trimmed by 5 bases and J by 3 bases, 18 bases remained unmatched. CDR3 sequence (DNA): TGTGCCAGCAGCCCTCAGACAGGGTTCGGGAGAAAGGACACTGAAGCTTTCTTT. Its protein product is CASSPQTGFGRKDTEAFF.

V and J are TRBV9 and TRBJ1-1; D is unclear. Germline lookup yields CDR1 SGDLS and CDR2 YYNGEE. The CDR3 runs 15 residues. V shed 0 bases and J shed 1 base, with 10 bases lying between them. This CDR3 reads CASSVAQMGNTEAFF. In nucleotides, the CDR3 is TGTGCCAGCAGCGTAGCCCAGATGGGGAACACTGAAGCTTTCTTT.

The chain has TRBV12-5 and TRBJ1-5; the match to TRBD1 covers 8 bases. The CDR3 contains 15 residues. Germline CDR1 LGHNT, CDR2 FRNRAP. Unmatched junction bases numbered 7, after V lost 2 bases and J lost 7 bases. The chain's CDR3 is CASGLKGQGDQPQHF. The CDR3 nucleotides are TGTGCTAGTGGTTTGAAAGGACAGGGTGACCAGCCCCAGCATTTT.

The gene calls are TRBV5-1 and TRBJ1-1; D gene unclear. The length of the CDR3 is 11 residues. V dropped 4 bases and J dropped 7 bases, with 8 bases sitting between them. Germline CDR1 and CDR2: SGHRS and YFSETQ. The CDR3 region is CASSGRFEAFF. The CDR3 nucleotides are TGCGCCAGCAGCGGACGTTTTGAAGCTTTCTTT.

The J gene is TRBJ2-4, the V gene TRBV7-2; TRBD2 aligns across 8 bases. Germline V gene sequence: CDR1 SGHTA, CDR2 FQGNSA. V lost 5 bases, J lost 0 bases, and 9 bases stayed unmatched. CDR3 length: 17 residues. CDR3 coding DNA: TGTGCCAGCAGCCCACGGTCTAGCGGGTTAGCCAAAAACATTCAGTACTTC. Its translation: CASSPRSSGLAKNIQYF.

The chain joins TRBV27 to TRBJ2-7, with D possibly being TRBD1 or TRBD2 (5 bases each). Germline CDR1 is MNHEY and CDR2 is SMNVEV (reference sequence). Trimming stripped 5 bases from V and 2 bases from J, with 10 bases between. The CDR3 runs 13 residues. DNA of the CDR3: TGTGCCAGCAGTCGGGACGGGACCTACGAGCAGTACTTC. Translated: CASSRDGTYEQYF.

V is TRBV7-7 and J is TRBJ2-7, with 9 bases that match TRBD1. CDR1 is SSHAT, CDR2 FNYEAQ, per germline (reference sequence). This CDR3 comprises 15 residues. V gave up 5 bases and J gave up 2 bases; unmatched junction bases: 7. CDR3 sequence reads: CASSAGTGRTYEQYF. CDR3 sequence (DNA): TGTGCCAGCAGCGCTGGGACAGGGAGAACCTACGAGCAGTACTTC.

V gene TRBV5-1 combines with J gene TRBJ2-5; no clear D. V gave up 2 bases and J gave up 5 bases, with 13 bases separating them. Germline CDR1 is SGHRS and CDR2 is YFSETQ. The CDR3 loop spans 14 amino acids. The CDR3 sequence is CASSFFARVETQYF. Here the CDR3 DNA reads TGCGCCAGCAGCTTTTTCGCCCGGGTTGAGACCCAGTACTTC.

The V and J genes are TRBV19 and TRBJ2-5; the match to TRBD2 covers 8 bases. V dropped 4 bases and J dropped 5; count of bases not matched to a gene: 9. Germline assignment: CDR1 LNHDA and CDR2 SQIVND (reference sequence). The CDR3 consists of 15 residues. The CDR3: CASSTPRGGAETQYF. CDR3 coding DNA: TGTGCCAGTAGTACCCCCCGGGGGGGGGCCGAGACCCAGTACTTC.

The chain joins TRBV5-1 to TRBJ2-1; TRBD1 matches 9 bases. The junction had 12 bases not matched to a gene; V was cut back by 4 bases and J by 7 bases. Germline assignment: CDR1 SGHRS and CDR2 YFSETQ. The length of the CDR3 is 16 residues. The CDR3 protein is CASSPPAQGAPNEQFF. CDR3 sequence (DNA): TGCGCCAGCAGCCCCCCGGCACAGGGGGCACCGAATGAGCAGTTCTTC.